The 2 T cell receptor beta chains in this list originate from one sample, sequenced in a study of OX40 agonist ivuxolimab in advanced cancers. Clones were read by immunoSEQ multiplex PCR, and TCRdb kept only the in-frame ones, dropping some. The data show 60,000 to 65,000 clones, roughly 89% seen once. Specimen: CD4+ or CD8+ T cells sorted from blood, collected in a trial of the OX40 agonist ivuxolimab. These receptors all come from an adult with an advanced solid tumor such as melanoma, head and neck, liver or kidney cancer.

This clone was counted a single time. This chain joins TRBV7-3 and TRBJ2-5; D is undetermined. Per the germline V gene, CDR1 is SGHTA and CDR2 is FQGTGA. The CDR3 extends over 13 amino acids. Deletions cut 5 bases from V and 4 bases from J, with 11 bases between. The CDR3, as DNA: TGTGCCAGCAGCCGCGGTTCCGGAGAGACCCAGTACTTC. Translated, it gives CASSRGSGETQYF.

The chain combines TRBV27 with TRBJ1-5; D uncertain. Germline-derived CDR1 and CDR2 are MNHEY and SMNVEV (reference sequence). The length of the CDR3 is 12 residues. V was cut by 3 bases and J by 5 bases, with 5 bases left in between. Here the CDR3 DNA reads TGTGCCAGCAGTTTTACAGATCAGCCCCAGCATTTT. Translation: CASSFTDQPQHF.